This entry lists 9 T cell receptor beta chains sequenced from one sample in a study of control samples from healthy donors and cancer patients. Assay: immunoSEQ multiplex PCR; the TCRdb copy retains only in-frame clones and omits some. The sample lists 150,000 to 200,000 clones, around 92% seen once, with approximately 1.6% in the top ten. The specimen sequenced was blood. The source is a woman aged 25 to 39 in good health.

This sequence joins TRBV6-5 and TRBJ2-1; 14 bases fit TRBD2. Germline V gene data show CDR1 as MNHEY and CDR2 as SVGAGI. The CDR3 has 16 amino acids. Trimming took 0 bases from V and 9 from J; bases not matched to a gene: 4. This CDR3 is CASSYSTSGRAGEQFF. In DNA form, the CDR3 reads TGTGCCAGCAGTTACTCGACTAGCGGGAGGGCTGGTGAGCAGTTCTTC.

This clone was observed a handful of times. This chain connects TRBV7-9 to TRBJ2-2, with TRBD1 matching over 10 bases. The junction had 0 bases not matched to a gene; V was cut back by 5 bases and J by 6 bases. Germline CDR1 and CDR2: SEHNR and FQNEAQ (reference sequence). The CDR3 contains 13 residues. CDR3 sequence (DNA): TGTGCCAGCAGCGGACAGGGGGCCGGGGAGCTGTTTTTT. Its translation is CASSGQGAGELFF.

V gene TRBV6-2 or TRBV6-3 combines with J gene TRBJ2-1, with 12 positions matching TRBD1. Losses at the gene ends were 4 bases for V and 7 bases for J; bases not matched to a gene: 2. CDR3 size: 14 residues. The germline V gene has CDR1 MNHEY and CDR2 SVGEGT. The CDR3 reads CASSWGQGANEQFF. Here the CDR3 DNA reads TGTGCCAGCAGTTGGGGACAGGGGGCGAATGAGCAGTTCTTC.

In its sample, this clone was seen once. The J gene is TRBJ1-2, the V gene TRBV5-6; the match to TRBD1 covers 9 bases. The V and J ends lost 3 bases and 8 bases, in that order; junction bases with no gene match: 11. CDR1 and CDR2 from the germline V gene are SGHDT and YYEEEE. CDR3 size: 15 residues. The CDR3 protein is CASSSRTGVDWGYTF. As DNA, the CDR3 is TGTGCCAGCAGCTCGAGGACAGGGGTAGATTGGGGCTACACCTTC.

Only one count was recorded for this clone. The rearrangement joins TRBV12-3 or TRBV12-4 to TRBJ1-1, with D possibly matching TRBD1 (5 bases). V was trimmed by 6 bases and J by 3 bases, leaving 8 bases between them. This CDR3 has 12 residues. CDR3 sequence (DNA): TGTGCCAGCAGCCCACAGGACACTGAAGCTTTCTTT. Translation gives CASSPQDTEAFF.

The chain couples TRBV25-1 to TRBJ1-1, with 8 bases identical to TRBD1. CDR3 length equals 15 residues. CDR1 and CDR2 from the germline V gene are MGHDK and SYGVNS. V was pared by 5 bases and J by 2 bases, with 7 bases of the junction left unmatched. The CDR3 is CASSKQGAGNTEAFF. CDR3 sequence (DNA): TGTGCCAGCAGTAAGCAGGGGGCAGGTAACACTGAAGCTTTCTTT.

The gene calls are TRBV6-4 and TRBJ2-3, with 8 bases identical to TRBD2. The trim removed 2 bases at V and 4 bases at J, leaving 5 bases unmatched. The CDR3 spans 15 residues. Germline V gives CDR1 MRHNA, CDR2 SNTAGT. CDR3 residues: CASSDEAGGPDTQYF. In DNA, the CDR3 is TGTGCCAGCAGTGACGAGGCGGGGGGTCCAGATACGCAGTATTTT.

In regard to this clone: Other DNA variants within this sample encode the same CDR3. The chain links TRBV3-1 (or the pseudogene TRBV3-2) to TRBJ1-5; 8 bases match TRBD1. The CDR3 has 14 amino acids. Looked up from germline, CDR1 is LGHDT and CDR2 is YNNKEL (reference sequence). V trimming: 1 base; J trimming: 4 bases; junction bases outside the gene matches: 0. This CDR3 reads CASSQGTGNQPQHF. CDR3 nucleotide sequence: TGTGCCAGCAGCCAAGGGACAGGGAATCAGCCCCAGCATTTT.

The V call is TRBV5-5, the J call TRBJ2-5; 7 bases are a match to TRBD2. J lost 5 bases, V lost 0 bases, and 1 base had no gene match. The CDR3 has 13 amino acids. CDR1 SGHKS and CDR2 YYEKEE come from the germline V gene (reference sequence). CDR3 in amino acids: CASSLAGGETQYF. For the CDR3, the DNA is TGTGCCAGCAGCTTGGCCGGGGGGGAGACCCAGTACTTC.